One and the same sample provided the 27 T cell receptor beta chains below, sequenced in a study of T cells after posttransplantation cyclophosphamide. TCRdb's copy holds only in-frame clones and misses some; the assay was immunoSEQ multiplex PCR. The sample includes 30,000 or so clones, about 93% of them seen just once. Cells defined as naive were viable CD3+CD4+ or CD3+CD8+ and CCR7+CD45RA+CD45RO-CD95-CD27+CD28+. Sequencing was performed on naive CD4+ T cells sorted from PBMCs. Receptor source: a woman aged 60-75 years in good health, CMV-negative, and a related stem cell transplant donor.

The rearrangement uses TRBV18 and TRBJ2-3, with 8 bases lining up with TRBD2. This CDR3 spans 16 amino acids. CDR1 is KGHSH and CDR2 is LQKENI in the germline V gene. V was clipped by 0 bases and J by 4 bases; unmatched bases: 6. The CDR3 DNA is TGTGCCAGCTCACCACCTGGGCTAGCGGGCCCAGATACGCAGTATTTT. As protein: CASSPPGLAGPDTQYF.

V gene TRBV15 combines with J gene TRBJ2-1; 7 bases fit TRBD2. V was pared by 3 bases and J by 1 base, with 3 bases of the junction left unmatched. The CDR3 covers 15 residues. CDR1 LNHNV and CDR2 YYDKDF come from the germline V gene (reference sequence). The CDR3 DNA follows: TGTGCCACCAGCAGGGGAGGGGATTCCTACAATGAGCAGTTCTTC. Translation gives CATSRGGDSYNEQFF.

The rearrangement links TRBV5-1 to TRBJ1-1, with D maybe TRBD1 (5 bases). Germline values: CDR1 SGHRS, CDR2 YFSETQ. The CDR3 runs 14 residues. V lost 7 bases and J 4 bases, leaving 17 bases between the germline ends. The CDR3 region is CASGADVWGTEAFF. The CDR3 DNA follows: TGCGCCAGCGGGGCAGACGTCTGGGGCACTGAAGCTTTCTTT.

The chain recombines TRBV4-1 with TRBJ2-5; 7 bases match TRBD2. The J call could be wrong; TRBJ2-7 is a better fit for the DNA end. The CDR3 sequence is 17 residues long. Germline assignment: CDR1 MGHRA and CDR2 YSYEKL. CDR3 amino acids: CASRPGTGPGLSYEQYF. CDR3 coding DNA: TGCGCCAGCAGACCTGGGACTGGACCGGGACTATCCTACGAGCAGTACTTC.

V and J are TRBV25-1 and TRBJ2-5, with 14 nucleotides matching TRBD2. CDR1 is MGHDK, CDR2 SYGVNS, per germline. After removal of 9 bases from V and 5 bases from J, the junction contained 5 bases not matched to a gene. CDR3 length equals 14 residues. CDR3 bases: TGTGCCAGTGGACTAGCGGGAGGAAGCGAGACCCAGTACTTC. Its protein product is CASGLAGGSETQYF.

CDR3 amino acids: CASNLQGESYEQYF. The CDR3, as DNA: TGTGCCAGCAATCTTCAGGGGGAGTCCTACGAGCAGTACTTC. V usage is TRBV6-6 and J usage is TRBJ2-5; 7 positions match TRBD1. The end of the DNA aligns better with TRBJ2-7, so the J call may be wrong. Germline-derived CDR1 and CDR2 are MNHNY and SVGAGI (reference sequence). The length of the CDR3 is 14 residues.

The genes are TRBV19 and TRBJ2-2; D is possibly TRBD2 (5 bases). V was cut by 6 bases and J by 4 bases, with 18 bases left in between. The length of the CDR3 is 16 residues. Germline loops: CDR1 LNHDA, CDR2 SQIVND (reference sequence). In DNA form, the CDR3 reads TGTGCCAGTAGCCACAGCCTAGCTTTGGGCACCGGGGAGCTGTTTTTT. Protein sequence: CASSHSLALGTGELFF. Full variable domain (rest looked up from reference TRBV19 and TRBJ2-2): DGGITQSPKYLFRKEGQNVTLSCEQNLNHDAMYWYRQDPGQGLRLIYYSQIVNDFQKGDIAEGYSVSREKKESFPLTVTSAQKNPTAFYLCASSHSLALGTGELFFGEGSRLTVL.

The chain joins TRBV5-1 to TRBJ2-3, with 10 bases matching TRBD2. Germline CDR1 is SGHRS and CDR2 is YFSETQ. This CDR3 contains 16 residues. V shed 4 bases and J 4 bases; nucleotides not matched to a gene: 9. The DNA of the CDR3 is TGCGCCAGCAGCCGGGGTGACGGACTAGCGGCAGATACGCAGTATTTT. This gives the protein CASSRGDGLAADTQYF.

The J gene is TRBJ1-1, the V gene TRBV6-1, with 7 bases identical to TRBD1. The germline CDR1 and CDR2 sequences are MNHNS and SASEGT. Trimming took 8 bases from V and 0 from J; bases not matched to a gene: 9. CDR3 size: 15 residues. This CDR3 is CASSIRGTVNTEAFF. The CDR3 DNA reads as TGTGCCAGCTCCATACGCGGGACAGTGAACACTGAAGCTTTCTTT.

The V and J genes are TRBV6-1 and TRBJ1-1; no clear D. Trimming cost V 8 bases and J 0 bases, with 10 bases left between them. Germline CDR1 MNHNS, CDR2 SASEGT. CDR3 length: 13 residues. CDR3 loop: CASFRRMNTEAFF. The CDR3 coding sequence is TGTGCCAGCTTCCGGAGGATGAACACTGAAGCTTTCTTT.

This chain links TRBV7-2 with TRBJ1-6; D not certain. V was shortened by 5 bases and J by 7 bases, with 15 bases between the two germline ends. Germline values: CDR1 SGHTA, CDR2 FQGNSA. The CDR3 length is 15 residues. In DNA, the CDR3 is TGTGCCAGCAGCGCCCGAACTGGACTCAATTCACCCCTCCACTTT. Protein: CASSARTGLNSPLHF.

The genes are TRBV5-4 and TRBJ2-2; D perhaps matches TRBD1 (7 bases). CDR1 SGHNT and CDR2 YYREEE come from the germline V gene (reference sequence). The V and J ends lost 4 bases and 1 base respectively, with 17 bases between them. The length of the CDR3 is 17 residues. The CDR3 spells CASSPRGDRQNTGELFF. The CDR3 nucleotides read TGTGCCAGCAGCCCTAGGGGGGACAGACAGAACACCGGGGAGCTGTTTTTT.

The chain employs TRBV7-9 and TRBJ2-5; possibly TRBD2 for D (6 bases). CDR1 SEHNR and CDR2 FQNEAQ come from the germline V gene (reference sequence). V shed 2 bases and J shed 4 bases, with 23 bases lying between them. This CDR3 is built from 18 residues. The CDR3 loop is CASSLKGRGTVRAETQYF. As DNA, the CDR3 is TGTGCCAGCAGCTTAAAAGGCCGGGGGACGGTTAGAGCAGAGACCCAGTACTTC.

The V and J genes are TRBV7-8 and TRBJ1-2, with 8 bases aligning to TRBD1. This CDR3 has 14 residues. Germline trimming cut 5 bases from V and 4 bases from J; bases unmatched to any gene: 6. Germline assignment: CDR1 SGHVS and CDR2 FQNEAQ. The CDR3 DNA sequence: TGTGCCAGCAGCCCGGGACAGGCCTTCTATGGCTACACCTTC. It specifies CASSPGQAFYGYTF.

The J gene is TRBJ2-2, the V gene TRBV4-3, with 8 bases that match TRBD2. Looked up from germline, CDR1 is LGHNA and CDR2 is YSLEER. This CDR3 has 15 residues. Losses at the gene ends were 2 bases for V and 7 bases for J; bases not matched to a gene: 6. CDR3 in amino acids: CASSQTGGQGGELFF. CDR3 nucleotides: TGCGCCAGCAGCCAAACGGGGGGGCAAGGCGGGGAGCTGTTTTTT.

V and J are TRBV27 and TRBJ2-7; perhaps TRBD1 as D (6 bases). The CDR3 totals 15 residues. Germline CDR1 is MNHEY and CDR2 is SMNVEV (reference sequence). The V end lost 0 bases, the J end lost 6 bases, and 15 bases lay between the germline ends. CDR3 protein: CASSLSGRSGVEQYF. DNA of the CDR3: TGTGCCAGCAGTTTATCGGGTAGATCAGGGGTCGAGCAGTACTTC.

V usage is TRBV7-2 and J usage is TRBJ1-4; weak D call: TRBD1 (6 bases). Germline lookup yields CDR1 SGHTA and CDR2 FQGNSA. Trimming took off 11 bases at V and 5 bases at J, with 24 bases between the two ends. The CDR3 length is 16 residues. DNA for the CDR3: TGTGCCGGCACCCCGAGGGGGGGGCGAACCAATGAAAAACTGTTTTTT. Amino acids: CAGTPRGGRTNEKLFF.

This chain connects TRBV19 to TRBJ2-1; TRBD2 matches at 8 bases. Looked up from germline, CDR1 is LNHDA and CDR2 is SQIVND (reference sequence). The V and J ends lost 1 base and 3 bases, in that order; junction bases with no gene match: 5. The CDR3 is made up of 16 amino acids. The CDR3 here is CASSIVAGTSYNEQFF. In DNA form, the CDR3 reads TGTGCCAGTAGTATAGTGGCCGGGACTAGCTACAATGAGCAGTTCTTC.

CDR3 DNA: TGTGCCAGTAGAATTGGGGGGTCTATGTCCACCGGGGAGCTGTTTTTT. It yields the protein CASRIGGSMSTGELFF. The rearrangement joins TRBV19 to TRBJ2-2; weak D call: TRBD2 (6 bases). Germline-derived CDR1 and CDR2 are LNHDA and SQIVND (reference sequence). The CDR3 has 16 residues. Trimming removed 6 bases from V and 4 bases from J, with 18 bases in between.

The J gene is TRBJ2-7, the V gene TRBV5-6; D possibly corresponds to TRBD2 (6 bases). The CDR3 consists of 17 residues. Germline V gives CDR1 SGHDT, CDR2 YYEEEE. V lost 4 bases to trimming and J lost 0 bases, with 20 bases between them. The CDR3 nucleotides are TGTGCCAGCAGCCTGCGGAGTTCGGGGGTCATCTCCTACGAGCAGTACTTC. Translation: CASSLRSSGVISYEQYF.

The genes are TRBV7-2 and TRBJ2-5; the match to TRBD2 covers 10 bases. CDR1 is SGHTA and CDR2 is FQGNSA in the germline V gene. The CDR3 consists of 17 residues. V dropped 5 bases and J dropped 4; count of bases not matched to a gene: 13. CDR3 sequence (DNA): TGTGCCAGCAGCCCCGAGCACTCTAGCGGGAGTAGAGAGACCCAGTACTTC. Translating gives CASSPEHSSGSRETQYF.

CDR3 DNA: TGTGCCAGCAGCTTAGGGGAGGGAGAAGCTTTCTTT. Its protein is CASSLGEGEAFF. The rearrangement joins TRBV7-9 to TRBJ1-1; no firm D call. The germline V gene encodes CDR1 SEHNR and CDR2 FQNEAQ (reference sequence). The CDR3 has 12 amino acids. V lost 1 base, J lost 8 bases, and 8 bases lay in between. Supplemented by reference TRBV7-9 and TRBJ1-1, the full variable domain reads DTGVSQNPRHKITKRGQNVTFRCDPISEHNRLYWYRQTLGQGPEFLTYFQNEAQLEKSRLLSDRFSAERPKGSFSTLEIQRTEQGDSAMYLCASSLGEGEAFFGQGTRLTVV.

This clone was counted between two and nine times. Other DNA sequences from this sample encode an identical CDR3 as well. The chain couples TRBV15 to TRBJ1-1, with unresolved D. V was trimmed by 0 bases and J by 0 bases, leaving 8 bases between them. Germline V gene sequence: CDR1 LNHNV, CDR2 YYDKDF (reference sequence). The CDR3 runs to 15 residues. In nucleotides, the CDR3 is TGTGCCACCAGCAGAGACGAGGGCTTGAACACTGAAGCTTTCTTT. It is translated as CATSRDEGLNTEAFF. The variable domain in full, with the rest retrieved from reference TRBV15 and TRBJ1-1, is DAMVIQNPRYQVTQFGKPVTLSCSQTLNHNVMYWYQQKSSQAPKLLFHYYDKDFNNEADTPDNFQSRRPNTSFCFLDIRSPGLGDTAMYLCATSRDEGLNTEAFFGQGTRLTVV.

The V gene is TRBV6-5, the J gene TRBJ1-1; 7 bases are shared with TRBD1. This CDR3 has 14 amino acids. V gave up 8 bases and J gave up 4 bases; unmatched junction bases: 10. Germline assignment: CDR1 MNHEY and CDR2 SVGAGI. The CDR3, as DNA: TGTGCCAGCGCCACCGACAGGGTTGGCACTGAAGCTTTCTTT. Protein sequence: CASATDRVGTEAFF.

This clone showed up just once. V is TRBV7-3 and J is TRBJ2-1; the match to TRBD2 covers 10 bases. The CDR3 runs to 14 residues. Germline V gives CDR1 SGHTA, CDR2 FQGTGA. Losses at the gene ends were 5 bases for V and 12 bases for J; bases not matched to a gene: 10. The CDR3, as DNA: TGTGCCAGCAGCCCGCCGGGACTAGCGAGCGGGCAGTTCTTC. Amino acid sequence: CASSPPGLASGQFF.

V and J are TRBV7-9 and TRBJ2-5; 7 bases are a match to TRBD2. Germline CDR1 is SEHNR and CDR2 is FQNEAQ (reference sequence). Losses at the gene ends were 8 bases for V and 7 bases for J; bases not matched to a gene: 13. This CDR3 is 14 amino acids long. The CDR3 bases are TGTGCCAGCGGGGCAGGGAGGGCCCTCGGGACCCAGTACTTC. It codes for CASGAGRALGTQYF.

The V call is TRBV5-8, the J call TRBJ1-1, with 7 bases identical to TRBD1. With 4 bases clipped from V and 5 bases from J, the junction kept 11 bases outside the gene matches. There are 15 residues in the CDR3. Germline V CDR1 and CDR2: SGHTS, YDEGEE. CDR3 nucleotides: TGTGCCAGCAGCCTAACAGGGGAAATTAAGACTGAAGCTTTCTTT. It translates to CASSLTGEIKTEAFF.